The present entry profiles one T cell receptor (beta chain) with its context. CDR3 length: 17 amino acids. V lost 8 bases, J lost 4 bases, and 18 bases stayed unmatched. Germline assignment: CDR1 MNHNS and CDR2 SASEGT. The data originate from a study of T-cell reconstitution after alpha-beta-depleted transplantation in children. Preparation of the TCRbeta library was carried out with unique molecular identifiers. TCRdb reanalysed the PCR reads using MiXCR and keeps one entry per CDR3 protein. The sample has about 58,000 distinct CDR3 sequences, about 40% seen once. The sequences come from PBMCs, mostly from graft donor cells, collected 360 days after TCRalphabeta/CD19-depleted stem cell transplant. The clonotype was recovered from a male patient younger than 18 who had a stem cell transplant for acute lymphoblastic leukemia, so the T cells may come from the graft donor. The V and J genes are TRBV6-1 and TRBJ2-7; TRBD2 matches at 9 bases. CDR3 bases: TGTGCCAGCGCCTTGGCGGGAGGGCAGTCAGGGGCTTACGAGCAGTACTTC. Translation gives CASALAGGQSGAYEQYF.